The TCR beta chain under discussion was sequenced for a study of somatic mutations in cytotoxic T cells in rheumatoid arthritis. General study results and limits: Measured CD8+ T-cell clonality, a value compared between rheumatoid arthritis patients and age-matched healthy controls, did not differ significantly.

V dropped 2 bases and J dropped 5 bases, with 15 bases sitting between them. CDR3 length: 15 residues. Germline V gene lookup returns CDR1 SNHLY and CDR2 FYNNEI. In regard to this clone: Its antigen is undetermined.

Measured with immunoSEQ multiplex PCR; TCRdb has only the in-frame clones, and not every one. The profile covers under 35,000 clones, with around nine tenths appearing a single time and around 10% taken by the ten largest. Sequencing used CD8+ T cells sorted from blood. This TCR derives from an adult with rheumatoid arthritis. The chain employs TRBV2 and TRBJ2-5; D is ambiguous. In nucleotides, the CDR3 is TGTGCCAGCAGTGAACGAGCGCCCCAAGGGGAGACCCAGTACTTC. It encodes CASSERAPQGETQYF.